This T cell receptor (beta chain) was obtained from a study of blood T cell repertoires in COVID-19. Study at large: Sites across the United States, Italy and Spain contributed samples from acute and convalescent COVID-19.

As to this clone: The junction and the germline gene differ at one end; a read error may be behind it.

The CDR3 is 14 residues long. Germline V gene sequence: CDR1 MNHEY, CDR2 SVGAGI. TCRdb keeps only in-frame clones here, not all; method: immunoSEQ multiplex PCR. The table lists a few hundred thousand clones, 70% to 90% of them singletons, with 7% to 10% in the top ten. The V gene is TRBV6-5, the J gene TRBJ1-6; D not resolved. The sequence derives from a woman aged 60-70 years who had recovered from COVID-19. Sequencing was performed on PBMCs or T cells enriched from blood (not recorded which). The DNA for the CDR3 is TGTGCCGGCAGCTCCGGGTATGAAGGTTCACCCCTCCACTTT. Protein sequence: CAGSSGYEGSPLHF.